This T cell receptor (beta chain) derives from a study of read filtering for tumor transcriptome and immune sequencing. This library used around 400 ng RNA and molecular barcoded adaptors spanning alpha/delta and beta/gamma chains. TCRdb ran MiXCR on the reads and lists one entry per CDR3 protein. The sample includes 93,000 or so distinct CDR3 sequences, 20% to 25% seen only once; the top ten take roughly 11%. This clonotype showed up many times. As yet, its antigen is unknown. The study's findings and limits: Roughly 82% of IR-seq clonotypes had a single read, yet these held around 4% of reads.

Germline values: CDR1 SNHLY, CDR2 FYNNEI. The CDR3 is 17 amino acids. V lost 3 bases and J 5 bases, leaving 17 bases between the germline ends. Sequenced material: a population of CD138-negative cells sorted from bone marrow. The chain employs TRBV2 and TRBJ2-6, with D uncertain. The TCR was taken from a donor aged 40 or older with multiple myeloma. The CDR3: CASSEEPFSLRANVLTF. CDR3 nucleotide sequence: TGTGCCAGCAGTGAGGAGCCTTTCAGCCTCCGGGCCAACGTCCTGACTTTC.